This T cell receptor (beta chain) was recovered during a study of shared clonotypes between healthy human individuals. Study overall: Aged 18 to 49, the donors were a couple of women and three men.

The authors ran the assay at deep level. Data came from immunoSEQ multiplex PCR; TCRdb stores just in-frame clones and leaves some out. The sample has about 2.3 million clones, approximately 90% seen once. Whole-study results and caveats: Naive subsets tended to show greater estimated richness than memory subsets.

CDR1 SNHLY and CDR2 FYNNEI come from the germline V gene. The length of the CDR3 is 15 residues. V shed 3 bases, J shed 5 bases, and the junction held 4 bases outside the gene matches. Of note for this clone: Antigen: not known.

All participating donors were Caucasian adults from Nashville, Tennessee. The sequenced sample consisted of naive CD4+ T cells from PBMCs. The subset here: CD45RA+ positively selected. The sequence was collected from a man aged 18 to 29 in good health. Some clones in this sample may be carry-over from other donors' samples. The V call is TRBV2, the J call TRBJ2-4; TRBD1 matches at 10 bases. The DNA of the CDR3 is TGTGCCAGCAGTGAGACAGGGGGCCGGGAAAACATTCAGTACTTC. As protein: CASSETGGRENIQYF. The entire variable domain, with the rest obtained from reference TRBV2 and TRBJ2-4, is as follows: EPEVTQTPSHQVTQMGQEVILRCVPISNHLYFYWYRQILGQKVEFLVSFYNNEISEKSEIFDDQFSVERPDGSNFTLKIRSTKLEDSAMYFCASSETGGRENIQYFGAGTRLSVL.